This record concerns one T cell receptor beta chain sequence. The target antigen is unknown. This entry is derived from a study of shared clonotypes between healthy human individuals. General observations from the study: There were few donors, and this limited the genetic and exposure-history diversity represented. Several donors had 4% to 6.5% of their naive CD4 clonotypes in common.

Germline CDR1 reads SGHRS; CDR2 reads YFSETQ. The CDR3 sequence is 16 residues long. V shed 4 bases, J shed 2 bases, and the junction held 9 bases outside the gene matches. Sequencing was performed with immunoSEQ multiplex PCR; in TCRdb, only in-frame clones are kept and a portion is missing. This table holds 2 million to 3 million clones, 93% found once. Donors had no recently reported acute infections or vaccinations and were HIV-negative. All of the donors resided in Nashville, Tennessee, and each was a Caucasian adult. The gene calls are TRBV5-1 and TRBJ2-1, with TRBD2 matching 7 bases. The source of this sequence is a man between 18 and 29 years old in good health. Some clones in this sample may be carry-over from other donors' samples. Sequencing was performed on naive CD4+ T cells from PBMCs. The subset: CD45RA+ positively selected. The CDR3 DNA is TGCGCCAGCAGCGCTAGCGGTCCCAGGGCCTACAATGAGCAGTTCTTC. It codes for CASSASGPRAYNEQFF.